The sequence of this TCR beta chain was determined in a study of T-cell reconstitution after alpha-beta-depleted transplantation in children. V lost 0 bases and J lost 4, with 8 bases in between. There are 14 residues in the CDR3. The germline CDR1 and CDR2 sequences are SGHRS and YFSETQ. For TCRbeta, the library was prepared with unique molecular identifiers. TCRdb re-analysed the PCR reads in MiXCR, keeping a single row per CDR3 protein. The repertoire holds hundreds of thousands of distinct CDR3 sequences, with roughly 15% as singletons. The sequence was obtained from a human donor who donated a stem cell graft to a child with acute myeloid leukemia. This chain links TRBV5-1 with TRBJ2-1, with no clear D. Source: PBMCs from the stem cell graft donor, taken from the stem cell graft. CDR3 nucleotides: TGCGCCAGCAGCTTGGACAGTCCGTACAATGAGCAGTTCTTC. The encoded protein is CASSLDSPYNEQFF.